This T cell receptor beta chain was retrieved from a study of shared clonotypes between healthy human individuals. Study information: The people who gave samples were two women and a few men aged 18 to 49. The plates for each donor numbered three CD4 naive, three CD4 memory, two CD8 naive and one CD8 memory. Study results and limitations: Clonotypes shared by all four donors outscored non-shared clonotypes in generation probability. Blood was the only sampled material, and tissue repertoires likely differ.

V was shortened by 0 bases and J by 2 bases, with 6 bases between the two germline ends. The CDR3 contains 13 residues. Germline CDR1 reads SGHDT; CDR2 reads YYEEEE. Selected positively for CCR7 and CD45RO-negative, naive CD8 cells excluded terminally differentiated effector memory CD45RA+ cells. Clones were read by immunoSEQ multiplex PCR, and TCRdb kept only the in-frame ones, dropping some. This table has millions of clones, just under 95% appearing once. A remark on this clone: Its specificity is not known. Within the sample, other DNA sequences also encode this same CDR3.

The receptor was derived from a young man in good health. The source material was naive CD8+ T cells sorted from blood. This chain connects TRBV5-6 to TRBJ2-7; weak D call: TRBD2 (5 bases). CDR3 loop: CASSLGGTYEQYF. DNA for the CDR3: TGTGCCAGCAGCTTGGGAGGGACCTACGAGCAGTACTTC.